These 9 T cell receptor beta chains share one sample of origin, sequenced in a study of T cell clonotyping in hematopoietic cell transplantation. Time point specified: recipient sample about 28 days before transplant, after cytoreduction. Sequencing used immunoSEQ multiplex PCR; TCRdb keeps in-frame clones, though not all of them. The data contain some 13,000 clones, roughly 88% of them singletons. Sequences were derived from peripheral blood mononuclear cells, sampled before stem cell transplant. The source of these receptors is a man aged 55 to 70 with acute myeloid leukemia. Some clones in this sample may be carry-over from other donors' samples.

The rearrangement uses TRBV10-3 and TRBJ1-1, with D possibly TRBD1 on 5 matching bases. CDR3 length equals 14 residues. Germline CDR1 reads ENHRY; CDR2 reads SYGVKD. With 6 bases removed from V and 5 bases from J, the gap between germline ends came to 16 bases. CDR3 sequence reads: CAISLDGGRTEAFF. The CDR3 DNA follows: TGTGCCATCAGCCTGGATGGGGGGAGAACTGAAGCTTTCTTT.

V gene TRBV30 combines with J gene TRBJ2-7; D is possibly TRBD2 (6 bases). Trimming left V 4 bases short and J 2 bases short, with 9 bases between. The CDR3 sequence is 12 residues long. Germline V CDR1 and CDR2: GTSNPN, SVGIG (reference sequence). This CDR3 is CAWNGGAYEQYF. The CDR3 DNA sequence: TGTGCCTGGAATGGAGGGGCCTACGAGCAGTACTTC.

The chain joins TRBV6-1 to TRBJ2-7; D not resolved. CDR1 is MNHNS and CDR2 is SASEGT in the germline V gene. The length of the CDR3 is 15 residues. V was trimmed by 0 bases and J by 2 bases, leaving 11 bases between them. CDR3 residues: CASSEALQVTYEQYF. The CDR3 nucleotides read TGTGCCAGCAGTGAAGCGCTTCAGGTAACCTACGAGCAGTACTTC.

This chain connects TRBV4-1 to TRBJ1-1; the D is unclear. The germline gives CDR1 MGHRA, CDR2 YSYEKL. There are 13 residues in the CDR3. The germline V and J ends were trimmed by 4 bases and 1 base, with 7 bases remaining between them. The CDR3 here is CASSPRGNTEAFF. For the CDR3, the DNA is TGCGCCAGCAGCCCCCGCGGGAACACTGAAGCTTTCTTT.

This chain connects TRBV4-2 to TRBJ1-6; D possibly corresponds to TRBD1 (5 bases). Trimming cost V 3 bases and J 4 bases, with 10 bases left between them. CDR1 and CDR2 (germline): LGHNA, YNFKEQ. The CDR3 runs 15 residues. The CDR3 DNA reads TGTGCCAGCAGCCACGGGACCCTGTATAATTCACCCCTCCACTTT. Its protein is CASSHGTLYNSPLHF.

The gene calls are TRBV11-1 and TRBJ2-5; D may be TRBD1 (5 bases). Germline V gives CDR1 SGHAT, CDR2 FQDESV (reference sequence). Trimming stripped 3 bases from V and 0 bases from J, with 8 bases between. The CDR3 extends over 14 amino acids. This chain's CDR3 is CASSFVTDQETQYF. The CDR3 nucleotides read TGTGCCAGCAGCTTCGTGACAGACCAAGAGACCCAGTACTTC. Filled out from reference TRBV11-1 and TRBJ2-5, the complete variable domain reads EAEVAQSPRYKITEKSQAVAFWCDPISGHATLYWYRQILGQGPELLVQFQDESVVDDSQLPKDRFSAERLKGVDSTLKIQPAELGDSAMYLCASSFVTDQETQYFGPGTRLLVL.

The chain links TRBV9 to TRBJ1-6; D unclear. Germline V lookup: CDR1 SGDLS, CDR2 YYNGEE. V was clipped by 0 bases and J by 6 bases, with 10 bases between them. The CDR3 spans 15 residues. The CDR3, as DNA: TGTGCCAGCAGCGTAGTCGCAGGAGCTAATTCACCCCTCCACTTT. Translation gives CASSVVAGANSPLHF. Supplemented by reference TRBV9 and TRBJ1-6, the full variable domain reads DSGVTQTPKHLITATGQRVTLRCSPRSGDLSVYWYQQSLDQGLQFLIQYYNGEERAKGNILERFSAQQFPDLHSELNLSSLELGDSALYFCASSVVAGANSPLHFGNGTRLTVT.

V gene TRBV2 combines with J gene TRBJ2-7, with D possibly TRBD1 on 5 matching bases. This CDR3 is 15 amino acids long. Germline CDR1 SNHLY, CDR2 FYNNEI. V lost 0 bases to trimming and J lost 3 bases, with 12 bases between them. In DNA, the CDR3 is TGTGCCAGCAGTGAAGCTGCAGGGTGGAGCTACGAGCAGTACTTC. Translation gives CASSEAAGWSYEQYF.

The V call is TRBV19, the J call TRBJ1-5, with D possibly being TRBD1 (5 bases). Trimming cost V 3 bases and J 0 bases, with 12 bases left between them. This CDR3 has 16 amino acids. From germline, CDR1 is LNHDA and CDR2 SQIVND (reference sequence). This chain's CDR3 is CASSIGEGISNQPQHF. CDR3 in DNA: TGTGCCAGTAGTATTGGTGAGGGGATTAGCAATCAGCCCCAGCATTTT.